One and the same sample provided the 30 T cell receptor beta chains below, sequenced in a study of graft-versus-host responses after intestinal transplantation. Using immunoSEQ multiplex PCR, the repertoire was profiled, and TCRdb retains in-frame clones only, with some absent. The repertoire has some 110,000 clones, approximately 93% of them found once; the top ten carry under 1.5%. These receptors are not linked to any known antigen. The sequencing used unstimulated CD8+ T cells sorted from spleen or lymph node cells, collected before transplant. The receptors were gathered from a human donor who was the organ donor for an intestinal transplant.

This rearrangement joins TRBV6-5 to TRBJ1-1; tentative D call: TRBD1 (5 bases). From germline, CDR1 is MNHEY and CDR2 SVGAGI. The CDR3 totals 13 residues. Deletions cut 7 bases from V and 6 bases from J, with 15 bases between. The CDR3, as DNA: TGTGCCAGCATTCCCGCGCGAGGGGCTGAAGCTTTCTTT. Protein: CASIPARGAEAFF.

The chain's CDR3 is CATSRDRTYEQYF. The CDR3 nucleotides are TGTGCCACCAGCAGGGACAGGACCTACGAGCAGTACTTC. This chain links TRBV15 with TRBJ2-7; TRBD1 matches 7 bases. The CDR3 is made up of 13 amino acids. The V gene end was trimmed by 3 bases and the J gene end by 2 bases; junction bases not matched to a gene: 1. Germline CDR1 reads LNHNV; CDR2 reads YYDKDF (reference sequence).

The CDR3 region has the DNA TGCGCCAGCAGCCTGACAGCAACTAATGAAAAACTGTTTTTT. This gives the protein CASSLTATNEKLFF. The rearrangement joins TRBV4-1 to TRBJ1-4; TRBD1 might be the D (5 bases). V shed 4 bases and J shed 0 bases, with 6 bases lying between them. The germline gives CDR1 MGHRA, CDR2 YSYEKL. The CDR3 has 14 residues.

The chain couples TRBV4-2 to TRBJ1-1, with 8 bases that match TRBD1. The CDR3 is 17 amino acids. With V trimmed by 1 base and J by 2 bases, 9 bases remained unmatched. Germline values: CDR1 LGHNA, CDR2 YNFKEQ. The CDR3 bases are TGTGCCAGCAGCCAAGTGGGGACAGGCATCTTTAACACTGAAGCTTTCTTT. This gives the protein CASSQVGTGIFNTEAFF.

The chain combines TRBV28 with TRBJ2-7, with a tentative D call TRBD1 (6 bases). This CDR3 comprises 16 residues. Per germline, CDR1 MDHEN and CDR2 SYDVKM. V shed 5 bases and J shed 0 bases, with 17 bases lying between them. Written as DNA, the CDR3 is TGTGCCAGCAGTCAGGGGAAGTTATTCAGCTCCTACGAGCAGTACTTC. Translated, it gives CASSQGKLFSSYEQYF.

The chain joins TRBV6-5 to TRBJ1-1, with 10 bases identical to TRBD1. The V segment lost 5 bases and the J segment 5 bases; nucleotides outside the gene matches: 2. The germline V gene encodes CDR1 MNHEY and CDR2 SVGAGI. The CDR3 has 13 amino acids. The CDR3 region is CASSDRGRTEAFF. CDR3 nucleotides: TGTGCCAGCAGTGACAGGGGGCGGACTGAAGCTTTCTTT.

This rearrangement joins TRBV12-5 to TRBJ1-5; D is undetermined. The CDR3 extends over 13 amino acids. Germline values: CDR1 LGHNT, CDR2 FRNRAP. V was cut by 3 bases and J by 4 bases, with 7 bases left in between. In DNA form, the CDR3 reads TGTGCTAGTGGTTTTGGAGGGAATCAGCCCCAGCATTTT. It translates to CASGFGGNQPQHF.

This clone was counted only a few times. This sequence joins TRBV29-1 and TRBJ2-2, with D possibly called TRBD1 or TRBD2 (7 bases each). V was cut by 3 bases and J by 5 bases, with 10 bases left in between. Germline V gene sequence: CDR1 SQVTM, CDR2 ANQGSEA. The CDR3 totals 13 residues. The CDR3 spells CSVDRGGTGELFF. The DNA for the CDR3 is TGCAGCGTTGACAGGGGGGGGACCGGGGAGCTGTTTTTT.

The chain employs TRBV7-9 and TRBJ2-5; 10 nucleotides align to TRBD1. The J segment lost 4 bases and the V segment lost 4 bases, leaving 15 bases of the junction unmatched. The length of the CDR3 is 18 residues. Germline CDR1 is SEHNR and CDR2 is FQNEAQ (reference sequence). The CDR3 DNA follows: TGTGCCAGCAGCTCCACCCTACTAAGACAGGGGGCTCGAGAGACCCAGTACTTC. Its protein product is CASSSTLLRQGARETQYF.

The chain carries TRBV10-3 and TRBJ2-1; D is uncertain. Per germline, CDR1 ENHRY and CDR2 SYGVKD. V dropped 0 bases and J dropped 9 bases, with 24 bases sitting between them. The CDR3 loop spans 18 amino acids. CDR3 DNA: TGTGCCATCAGTGAGTCTAGTATTGTCCTAGAGAGACGCAGTGAGCAGTTCTTC. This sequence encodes CAISESSIVLERRSEQFF.

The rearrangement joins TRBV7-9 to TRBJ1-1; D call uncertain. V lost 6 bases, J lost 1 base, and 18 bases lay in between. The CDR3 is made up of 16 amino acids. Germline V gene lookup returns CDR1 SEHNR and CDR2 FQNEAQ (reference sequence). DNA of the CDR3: TGTGCCAGCAGTCTCCGGGATTCAATCAGGAACACTGAAGCTTTCTTT. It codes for CASSLRDSIRNTEAFF.

CDR3 residues: CASSPWDRGRRGYTF. The CDR3 nucleotides are TGTGCCAGCAGCCCCTGGGACAGGGGGCGTCGGGGCTACACCTTC. The genes are TRBV7-9 and TRBJ1-2; TRBD1 aligns across 12 bases. Germline assignment: CDR1 SEHNR and CDR2 FQNEAQ (reference sequence). CDR3 length: 15 amino acids. Losses at the gene ends were 5 bases for V and 8 bases for J; bases not matched to a gene: 9.

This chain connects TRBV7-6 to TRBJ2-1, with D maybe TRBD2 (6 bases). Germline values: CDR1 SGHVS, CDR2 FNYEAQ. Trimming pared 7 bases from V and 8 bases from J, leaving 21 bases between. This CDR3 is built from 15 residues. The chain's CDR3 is CASTLHLSGDDEQFF. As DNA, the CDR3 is TGTGCCAGCACCTTGCATCTGTCGGGGGACGATGAGCAGTTCTTC. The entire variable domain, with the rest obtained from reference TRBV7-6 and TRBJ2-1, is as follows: GAGVSQSPRYKVTKRGQDVALRCDPISGHVSLYWYRQALGQGPEFLTYFNYEAQQDKSGLPNDRFSAERPEGSISTLTIQRTEQRDSAMYRCASTLHLSGDDEQFFGPGTRLTVL.

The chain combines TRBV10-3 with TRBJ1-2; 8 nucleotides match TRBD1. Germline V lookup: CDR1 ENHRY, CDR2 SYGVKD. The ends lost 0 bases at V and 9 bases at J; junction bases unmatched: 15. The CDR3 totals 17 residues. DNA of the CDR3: TGTGCCATCAGTGAGTCTACATCTATGGACAGGGAGTGGCGCTACACCTTC. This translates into CAISESTSMDREWRYTF.

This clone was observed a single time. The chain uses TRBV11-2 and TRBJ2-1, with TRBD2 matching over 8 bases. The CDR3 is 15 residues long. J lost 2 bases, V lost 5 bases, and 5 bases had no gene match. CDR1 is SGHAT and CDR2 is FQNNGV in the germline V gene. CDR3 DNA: TGTGCCAGCAGCACAGCGGGAGATACCTACAATGAGCAGTTCTTC. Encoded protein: CASSTAGDTYNEQFF.

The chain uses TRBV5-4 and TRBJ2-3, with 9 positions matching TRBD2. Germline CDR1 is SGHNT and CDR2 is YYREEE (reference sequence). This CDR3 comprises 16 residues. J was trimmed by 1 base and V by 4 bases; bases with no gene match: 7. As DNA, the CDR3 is TGTGCCAGCAGCCCGGCCGGACTAGCGCGCACAGATACGCAGTATTTT. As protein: CASSPAGLARTDTQYF. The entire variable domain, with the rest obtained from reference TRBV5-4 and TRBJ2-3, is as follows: ETGVTQSPTHLIKTRGQQVTLRCSSQSGHNTVSWYQQALGQGPQFIFQYYREEENGRGNFPPRFSGLQFPNYSSELNVNALELDDSALYLCASSPAGLARTDTQYFGPGTRLTVL.

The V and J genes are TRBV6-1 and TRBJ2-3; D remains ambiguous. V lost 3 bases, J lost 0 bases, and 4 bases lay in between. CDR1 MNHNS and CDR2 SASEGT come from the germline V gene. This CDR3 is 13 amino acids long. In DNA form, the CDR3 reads TGTGCCAGCAGTGACAGGAGCACAGATACGCAGTATTTT. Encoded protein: CASSDRSTDTQYF.

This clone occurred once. The CDR3, as DNA: TGTGCCACCGAGGAACAAGAGACCCAGTACTTC. This encodes CATEEQETQYF. The chain joins TRBV6-5 to TRBJ2-5, with no clear D. The CDR3 has 11 residues. The germline V gene has CDR1 MNHEY and CDR2 SVGAGI. V lost 10 bases and J lost 2, with 8 bases in between.

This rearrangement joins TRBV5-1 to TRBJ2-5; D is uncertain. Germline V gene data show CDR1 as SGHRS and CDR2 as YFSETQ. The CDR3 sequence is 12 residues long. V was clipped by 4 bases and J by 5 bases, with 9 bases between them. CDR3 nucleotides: TGCGCCAGCAGCGCGAACCGGGAGACCCAGTACTTC. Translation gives CASSANRETQYF.

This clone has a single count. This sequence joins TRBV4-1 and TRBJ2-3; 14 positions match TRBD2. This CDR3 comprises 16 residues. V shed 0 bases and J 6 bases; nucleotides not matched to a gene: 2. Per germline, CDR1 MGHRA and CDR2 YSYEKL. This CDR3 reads CASSQDGTSGSDTQYF. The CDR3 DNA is TGCGCCAGCAGCCAAGACGGGACTAGCGGGAGCGATACGCAGTATTTT.

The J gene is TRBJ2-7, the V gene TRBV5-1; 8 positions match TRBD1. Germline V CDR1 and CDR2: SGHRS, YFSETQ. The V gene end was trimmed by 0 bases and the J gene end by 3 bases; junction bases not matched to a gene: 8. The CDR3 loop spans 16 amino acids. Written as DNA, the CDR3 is TGCGCCAGCAGCTTGGCTTGGACAGGGAAAATCTACGAGCAGTACTTC. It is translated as CASSLAWTGKIYEQYF.

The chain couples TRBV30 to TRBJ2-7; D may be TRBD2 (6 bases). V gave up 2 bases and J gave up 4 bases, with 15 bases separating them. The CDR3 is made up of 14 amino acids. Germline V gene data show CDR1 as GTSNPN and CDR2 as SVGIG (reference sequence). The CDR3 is CAWSWGEPGYEQYF. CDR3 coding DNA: TGTGCCTGGAGTTGGGGGGAGCCGGGGTACGAGCAGTACTTC.

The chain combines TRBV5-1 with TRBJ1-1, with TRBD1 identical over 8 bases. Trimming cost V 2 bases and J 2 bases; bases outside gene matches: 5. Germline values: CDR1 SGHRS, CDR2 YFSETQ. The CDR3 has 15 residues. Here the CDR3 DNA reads TGCGCCAGCAGCTTCAGGACAGGGTCCAACACTGAAGCTTTCTTT. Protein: CASSFRTGSNTEAFF.

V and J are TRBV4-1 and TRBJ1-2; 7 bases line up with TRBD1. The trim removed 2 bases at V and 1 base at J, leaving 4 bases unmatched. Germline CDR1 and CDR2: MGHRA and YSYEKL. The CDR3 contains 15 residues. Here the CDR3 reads CASSQIQGLNYGYTF. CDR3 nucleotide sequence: TGCGCCAGCAGCCAAATACAGGGGCTTAACTATGGCTACACCTTC.

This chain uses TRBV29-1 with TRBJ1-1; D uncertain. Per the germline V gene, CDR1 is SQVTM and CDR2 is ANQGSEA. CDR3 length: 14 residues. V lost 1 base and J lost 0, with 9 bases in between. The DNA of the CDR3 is TGCAGCGTTGAAGGCGCAGGTTTGAACACTGAAGCTTTCTTT. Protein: CSVEGAGLNTEAFF.

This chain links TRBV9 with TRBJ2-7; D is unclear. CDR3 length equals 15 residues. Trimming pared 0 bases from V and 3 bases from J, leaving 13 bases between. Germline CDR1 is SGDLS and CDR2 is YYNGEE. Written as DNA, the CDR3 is TGTGCCAGCAGCGTAGGCCCGAGACCTCGCTACGAGCAGTACTTC. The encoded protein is CASSVGPRPRYEQYF.

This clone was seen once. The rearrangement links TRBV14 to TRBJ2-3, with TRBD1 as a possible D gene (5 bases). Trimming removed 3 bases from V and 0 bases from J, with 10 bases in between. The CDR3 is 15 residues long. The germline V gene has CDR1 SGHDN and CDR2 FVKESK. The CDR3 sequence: CASSHMTASTDTQYF. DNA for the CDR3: TGTGCCAGCAGCCATATGACAGCTAGCACAGATACGCAGTATTTT.

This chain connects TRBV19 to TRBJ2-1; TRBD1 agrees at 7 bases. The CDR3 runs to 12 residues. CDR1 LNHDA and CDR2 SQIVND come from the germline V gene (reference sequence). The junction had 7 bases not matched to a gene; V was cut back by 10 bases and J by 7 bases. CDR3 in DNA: TGTGCCACGAGGACAGGTTTGAATGAGCAGTTCTTC. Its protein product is CATRTGLNEQFF.

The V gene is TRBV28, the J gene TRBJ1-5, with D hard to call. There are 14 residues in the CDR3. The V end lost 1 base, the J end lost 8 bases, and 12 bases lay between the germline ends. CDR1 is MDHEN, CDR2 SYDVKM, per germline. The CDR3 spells CASSLLVAIKPQHF. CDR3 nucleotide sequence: TGTGCCAGCAGTTTATTGGTCGCAATCAAGCCCCAGCATTTT.

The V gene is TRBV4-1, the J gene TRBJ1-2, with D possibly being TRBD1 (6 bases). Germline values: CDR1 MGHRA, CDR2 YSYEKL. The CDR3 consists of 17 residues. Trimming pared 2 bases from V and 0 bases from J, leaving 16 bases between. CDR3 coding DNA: TGCGCCAGCAGCCAAAACCCGGACAGCCAGACTAACTATGGCTACACCTTC. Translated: CASSQNPDSQTNYGYTF.